The 28 T cell receptor beta chains in this list originate from one sample, sequenced in a study of beta chain features in type 1 diabetes. The whole isolated RNA underwent reverse transcription, so sequencing captured expressed TCRB transcripts. Profiling relied on immunoSEQ multiplex PCR, and the TCRdb table lists in-frame clones only, not all of them. The table records roughly 500,000 clones, over 9.5% of them present only once. The sample taken for sequencing was naive CD4+ T cells from blood. These receptors originate from a young woman in good health.

The chain has TRBV7-6 and TRBJ1-6; D not resolved. The CDR3 sequence is 14 residues long. With 1 base removed from V and 8 bases from J, the gap between germline ends came to 9 bases. Germline V gene sequence: CDR1 SGHVS, CDR2 FNYEAQ. CDR3 loop: CASSLDGLYSPLHF. CDR3 nucleotide sequence: TGTGCCAGCAGCTTAGACGGGCTCTATTCACCCCTCCACTTT.

On this clone: This same CDR3 is encoded by further DNA sequences in the sample. J is TRBJ2-5 and V is TRBV29-1; no firm D call. This CDR3 has 10 residues. V lost 7 bases to trimming and J lost 1 base, with 4 bases between them. CDR1 is SQVTM, CDR2 ANQGSEA, per germline. The CDR3 here is CSGGQETQYF. The DNA of the CDR3 is TGCAGCGGTGGCCAAGAGACCCAGTACTTC.

This clone has just a few counts. The V and J genes are TRBV15 and TRBJ1-5; 11 bases align to TRBD1. Germline assignment: CDR1 LNHNV and CDR2 YYDKDF (reference sequence). With 3 bases clipped from V and 0 bases from J, the junction kept 4 bases outside the gene matches. The CDR3 runs 17 residues. CDR3 bases: TGTGCCACCAGCAGGGACAGGGGGCACTCTAGCAATCAGCCCCAGCATTTT. It codes for CATSRDRGHSSNQPQHF.

The V and J genes are TRBV5-1 and TRBJ2-5; D unresolved. The germline gives CDR1 SGHRS, CDR2 YFSETQ. CDR3 length: 13 residues. Trimming took off 0 bases at V and 5 bases at J, with 8 bases between the two ends. The CDR3, as DNA: TGCGCCAGCAGCTTGGGTGGGAAGGAGACCCAGTACTTC. Translated, it gives CASSLGGKETQYF.

Notes on this clone: Different DNA sequences within this sample yield the same CDR3. The chain employs TRBV4-2 and TRBJ1-2, with TRBD1 identical over 11 bases. J was trimmed by 5 bases and V by 1 base; bases with no gene match: 3. Germline CDR1 reads LGHNA; CDR2 reads YNFKEQ. The CDR3 totals 15 residues. Here the CDR3 DNA reads TGTGCCAGCAGCCAAGGGACAGGGGGCGGGTATGGCTACACCTTC. Encoded protein: CASSQGTGGGYGYTF.

The chain links TRBV18 to TRBJ2-1, with D possibly matching TRBD1 (5 bases). There are 14 residues in the CDR3. The germline CDR1 and CDR2 sequences are KGHSH and LQKENI. V was clipped by 4 bases and J by 4 bases, with 11 bases between them. CDR3 protein: CASSRDRQYNEQFF. DNA of the CDR3: TGTGCCAGCTCACGGGATAGACAGTACAATGAGCAGTTCTTC.

This clone came up a few times. This chain connects TRBV29-1 to TRBJ2-7; D perhaps matches TRBD1 (5 bases). The CDR3 loop spans 12 amino acids. The V end lost 7 bases, the J end lost 0 bases, and 10 bases lay between the germline ends. Germline V gene lookup returns CDR1 SQVTM and CDR2 ANQGSEA. The CDR3 sequence is CSGLDSSYEQYF. In nucleotides, the CDR3 is TGCAGCGGACTCGACAGCTCCTACGAGCAGTACTTC.

The chain combines TRBV11-2 with TRBJ2-1, with 7 bases aligning to TRBD2. The CDR3 length is 14 residues. With V trimmed by 0 bases and J by 7 bases, 3 bases remained unmatched. Looked up from germline, CDR1 is SGHAT and CDR2 is FQNNGV. The CDR3 protein is CASSLELAVNEQFF. The CDR3 DNA reads TGTGCCAGCAGCTTAGAGCTAGCGGTAAATGAGCAGTTCTTC.

This clone was counted only a few times. The J gene is TRBJ2-5, the V gene TRBV30; 9 bases fit TRBD1. Germline CDR1 and CDR2: GTSNPN and SVGIG (reference sequence). The CDR3 covers 15 residues. Germline trimming cut 1 base from V and 1 base from J; bases unmatched to any gene: 4. In DNA form, the CDR3 reads TGTGCCTGGAGTGAAGGACAGGGGTCCCAAGAGACCCAGTACTTC. Amino acid sequence: CAWSEGQGSQETQYF.

V usage is TRBV6-5 and J usage is TRBJ2-7; D assignment may be TRBD1 or TRBD2 (5 bases each). Trimming removed 6 bases from V and 6 bases from J, with 18 bases in between. Germline V gene data show CDR1 as MNHEY and CDR2 as SVGAGI. The CDR3 covers 14 residues. The CDR3 nucleotides are TGTGCCAGCAGCCCCGGGACCAGCAGTGTCGAGCAGTACTTC. Translation gives CASSPGTSSVEQYF.

The chain is built from TRBV7-9 and TRBJ2-5, with 11 bases lining up with TRBD2. CDR1 and CDR2 from the germline V gene are SEHNR and FQNEAQ (reference sequence). The trim removed 0 bases at V and 9 bases at J, leaving 3 bases unmatched. The CDR3 extends over 14 amino acids. CDR3 sequence (DNA): TGTGCCAGCAGCTTAGCACTAGCGGGAGATCCCCAGTACTTC. As protein: CASSLALAGDPQYF. The entire variable domain, with the rest obtained from reference TRBV7-9 and TRBJ2-5, is as follows: DTGVSQNPRHKITKRGQNVTFRCDPISEHNRLYWYRQTLGQGPEFLTYFQNEAQLEKSRLLSDRFSAERPKGSFSTLEIQRTEQGDSAMYLCASSLALAGDPQYFGPGTRLLVL.

For the CDR3, the DNA is TGTGCCAGCAGTTCCAGGGGTAACGGAAACACCATATATTTT. It encodes CASSSRGNGNTIYF. J is TRBJ1-3 and V is TRBV6-5; weak D call: TRBD1 (6 bases). V lost 4 bases to trimming and J lost 4 bases, with 11 bases between them. Germline V gives CDR1 MNHEY, CDR2 SVGAGI. The CDR3 has 14 amino acids.

This clone was picked up a small number of times. The gene calls are TRBV7-9 and TRBJ2-7; perhaps TRBD1 as D (6 bases). V lost 1 base, J lost 0 bases, and 10 bases lay in between. Germline values: CDR1 SEHNR, CDR2 FQNEAQ (reference sequence). This CDR3 has 15 amino acids. This CDR3 reads CASSLDGDTSYEQYF. The CDR3 DNA follows: TGTGCCAGCAGCTTAGATGGGGACACCTCCTACGAGCAGTACTTC. The full variable domain, completed using reference TRBV7-9 and TRBJ2-7, is DTGVSQNPRHKITKRGQNVTFRCDPISEHNRLYWYRQTLGQGPEFLTYFQNEAQLEKSRLLSDRFSAERPKGSFSTLEIQRTEQGDSAMYLCASSLDGDTSYEQYFGPGTRLTVT.

This CDR3 reads CASSRVGTAKQETQYF. CDR3 DNA sequence: TGTGCCAGCTCACGGGTCGGGACAGCCAAACAAGAGACCCAGTACTTC. The rearrangement uses TRBV18 and TRBJ2-5; 7 nucleotides line up with TRBD1. In germline, CDR1 is KGHSH, CDR2 LQKENI. CDR3 length: 16 amino acids. Unmatched junction bases numbered 10, after V lost 4 bases and J lost 2 bases.

This clone was counted a few times. The chain couples TRBV29-1 to TRBJ1-5; 7 bases line up with TRBD1. CDR3 length equals 14 residues. J gave up 6 bases and V 3 bases, and 8 bases lay outside the gene matches. In germline, CDR1 is SQVTM, CDR2 ANQGSEA. The CDR3 is CSVEGQGVGQPQHF. The CDR3 DNA is TGCAGCGTTGAGGGTCAGGGGGTTGGTCAGCCCCAGCATTTT.

V and J are TRBV13 and TRBJ2-3, with 7 bases lining up with TRBD2. The CDR3 spans 17 residues. Germline loops: CDR1 PRHDT, CDR2 FYEKMQ (reference sequence). Losses at the gene ends were 2 bases for V and 0 bases for J; bases not matched to a gene: 8. This CDR3 is CASSLRRGGSSTDTQYF. The CDR3 nucleotides are TGTGCCAGCAGCTTAAGGCGCGGGGGTTCTAGCACAGATACGCAGTATTTT.

The chain is built from TRBV5-1 and TRBJ1-2; TRBD1 might be the D (6 bases). The CDR3 totals 15 residues. The germline gives CDR1 SGHRS, CDR2 YFSETQ. The V end lost 4 bases, the J end lost 2 bases, and 15 bases lay between the germline ends. The CDR3 DNA sequence: TGCGCCAGCAGCCTCCGGGACACCACCAACTATGGCTACACCTTC. Protein product: CASSLRDTTNYGYTF.

As concerns this clone: This sample includes further DNA sequences coding for the same CDR3. V usage is TRBV7-2 and J usage is TRBJ2-7, with unresolved D. The CDR3 sequence is 11 residues long. Germline values: CDR1 SGHTA, CDR2 FQGNSA. The ends were cut back, 6 bases at V and 2 bases at J, with 5 bases in the middle. The CDR3 sequence is CASSSTYEQYF. CDR3 bases: TGTGCCAGCAGTTCTACCTACGAGCAGTACTTC.

Only a few counts were recorded for this clone. This specimen includes other DNA sequences encoding the same CDR3. V gene TRBV5-1 combines with J gene TRBJ2-5; D is uncertain. The V end lost 2 bases, the J end lost 4 bases, and 3 bases lay between the germline ends. Germline V gives CDR1 SGHRS, CDR2 YFSETQ. The CDR3 contains 11 residues. The CDR3 sequence is CASSLSETQYF. The CDR3 nucleotides are TGCGCCAGCAGCTTATCAGAGACCCAGTACTTC. The variable domain in full, completed from reference TRBV5-1 and TRBJ2-5, reads KAGVTQTPRYLIKTRGQQVTLSCSPISGHRSVSWYQQTPGQGLQFLFEYFSETQRNKGNFPGRFSGRQFSNSRSEMNVSTLELGDSALYLCASSLSETQYFGPGTRLLVL.

This clone was found a few times. The rearrangement links TRBV15 to TRBJ2-5; D tentatively reads TRBD1 or TRBD2 (5 bases each). CDR3 length: 16 residues. Germline lookup yields CDR1 LNHNV and CDR2 YYDKDF (reference sequence). Trimming took 0 bases from V and 4 from J, leaving 15 bases between them. The CDR3 loop reads CATSRDIVRAGETQYF. The CDR3 coding sequence is TGTGCCACCAGCAGAGATATCGTCAGGGCGGGAGAGACCCAGTACTTC.

The chain employs TRBV6-5 and TRBJ2-7; D may be TRBD1 or TRBD2 (5 bases each). The germline V and J ends were trimmed by 9 bases and 2 bases, with 17 bases remaining between them. The length of the CDR3 is 14 residues. Germline CDR1 and CDR2: MNHEY and SVGAGI. The CDR3 DNA reads as TGTGCCAGTAGCCGCCCGGGACCTCCCTACGAGCAGTACTTC. It encodes CASSRPGPPYEQYF.

J is TRBJ1-6 and V is TRBV5-4; D is unresolved. The CDR3 contains 15 residues. Trimming left V 5 bases short and J 6 bases short, with 15 bases between. Germline loops: CDR1 SGHNT, CDR2 YYREEE (reference sequence). The CDR3 sequence is CASSRAQGANSPLHF. The CDR3 coding sequence is TGTGCCAGCAGTCGAGCCCAAGGAGCTAATTCACCCCTCCACTTT.

J is TRBJ2-2 and V is TRBV29-1; 12 bases line up with TRBD2. The germline gives CDR1 SQVTM, CDR2 ANQGSEA. Trimming removed 6 bases from V and 6 bases from J; junction bases left unmatched: 11. The CDR3 contains 16 residues. For the CDR3, the DNA is TGCAGCGTCAGCAGACTAGCGGGAGATCGGGCCGGGGAGCTGTTTTTT. Its protein product is CSVSRLAGDRAGELFF.

This chain links TRBV7-9 with TRBJ2-3; unclear D gene. This CDR3 comprises 13 residues. Germline CDR1 is SEHNR and CDR2 is FQNEAQ (reference sequence). Trimming pared 4 bases from V and 1 base from J, leaving 6 bases between. In nucleotides, the CDR3 is TGTGCCAGCAGCTCCGGACGCACAGATACGCAGTATTTT. It translates to CASSSGRTDTQYF.

CDR3 DNA: TGTGCCAGCAGCTTTGGCCAGACCTACGAGCAGTACGTC. Protein sequence: CASSFGQTYEQYV. The chain couples TRBV7-9 to TRBJ2-7; D unresolved. In germline, CDR1 is SEHNR, CDR2 FQNEAQ (reference sequence). The CDR3 loop spans 13 amino acids. V lost 3 bases and J lost 2, with 8 bases in between.

This chain connects TRBV6-5 to TRBJ2-7; no clear D gene. The germline gives CDR1 MNHEY, CDR2 SVGAGI. This CDR3 spans 15 amino acids. Trimming pared 7 bases from V and 1 base from J, leaving 17 bases between. CDR3 DNA: TGTGCCAGCAAAGAGACCGCCGCCTCGTCCTACGAGCAGTACTTC. Encoded protein: CASKETAASSYEQYF.

The DNA of the CDR3 is TGCAGCGCACAAAGCGGAATCACCGGGGAGCTGTTTTTT. It codes for CSAQSGITGELFF. The rearrangement links TRBV29-1 to TRBJ2-2; maybe TRBD2 (5 bases). The V gene lost 7 bases and the J gene lost 4 bases, with 13 bases spanning the gap. There are 13 residues in the CDR3. Looked up from germline, CDR1 is SQVTM and CDR2 is ANQGSEA.

This clone was seen a few times. V gene TRBV5-1 combines with J gene TRBJ2-5; D possibly corresponds to TRBD1 (6 bases). Germline V gives CDR1 SGHRS, CDR2 YFSETQ. Trimming removed 4 bases from V and 3 bases from J, with 16 bases in between. This CDR3 has 15 residues. Here the CDR3 reads CASSPLIRQEETQYF. The CDR3 DNA reads TGCGCCAGCAGCCCCCTAATCCGACAGGAAGAGACCCAGTACTTC.